This T cell receptor beta chain is from a study of patients and donors after allogeneic stem cell transplantation. Via MiXCR, TCRdb re-called the RT-PCR reads, giving one row per CDR3 protein. The sample holds approximately 170,000 distinct CDR3 sequences; about a quarter are singletons and the top ten take 20% to 30%. The germline V and J ends were trimmed by 3 bases and 0 bases, with 3 bases remaining between them. Germline CDR1 SGHRS, CDR2 YFSETQ. This CDR3 is 13 amino acids long. The rearrangement links TRBV5-1 to TRBJ2-2; the D is unclear. This sequence was found in a human donor who was either an allogeneic HSCT recipient or a stem cell or donor lymphocyte infusion donor (not recorded which). It is not recorded whose cells these are; they may come from a transplant donor. Sequenced material: blood, either unsorted or a sorted T cell fraction (not recorded which). The CDR3: CASSYTNTGELFF. In nucleotides, the CDR3 is TGCGCCAGCAGCTACACGAACACCGGGGAGCTGTTTTTT.